This T cell receptor beta chain comes out of a study of cytomegalovirus exposure and HLA in healthy donors (dated by TCRdb to the late 2010s). Concerning the study at large: According to an earlier analysis of a few hundred of the donors, about 179 million T cells yielded some 110 million unique TCR beta sequences and approximately 300 Gb of sequence data. Donor age, sex, ethnicity and CMV serostatus were compiled together with the repertoire data. The aim of the study was to test whether cataloging public T cell receptors could identify signatures of past pathogen exposure. The later analysis used no new phenotypic data to find candidate immune exposures, relying instead on TCR beta sequences and their occurrence across donors. HLA typing covered class I and class II loci at four-digit resolution. Genome-wide SNP genotypes for about 65% of the 666 donors were used in a later genetic analysis, which treated that subset as a discovery cohort. Besides the first cohort of approximately 710 subjects, a separate validation cohort made up of about 120 different subjects was used. Among the approximately 400 genotyped donors, about 83% belonged to the genetic ancestry cluster associated with self-reported Caucasian donors. All discovery cohort repertoires had been generated using a single sequencing platform. An early release that covered some 640 HLA-typed donors contained approximately 300 gigabases of sequencing data and 75 million to 100 million unique TCR sequences. A handful of DR-DQ haplotypes were handled as single units for association and clustering because linkage in the cohort was strong. The study profiled the T cell repertoires of around 700 subjects by immunosequencing and related them to cytomegalovirus serostatus. In a later analysis, previously published TCR beta repertoires from several hundred donors were re-analyzed and high-resolution HLA genotyping was added so that TCR occurrence patterns could be studied. In an earlier analysis of several hundred of the donors, high-throughput TCR beta sequencing was used to judge whether each TCR beta V gene segment behaved as functional or pseudogenic. High-throughput TCR immunosequencing, statistical association of individual TCRs with disease status, and machine learning were combined to predict cytomegalovirus infection status. Among around 400 genotyped donors of the cohort, an average of 235,054 unique TCR beta nucleotide sequences were sequenced per donor, roughly 20% of them non-productive. Typing coverage differed by locus: A, B, C, DRB1 and DQB1 were typed in roughly 620-640 donors, DQA1 in approximately 520, DPA1 in some 570, and DPB1 in 472. The study at large found these results: For the cohort, immune exposure information was limited to CMV serostatus. Linkage disequilibrium might explain the correlated functional status among segregating V segments, but an unknown experimental factor could not be ruled out. In both the original and validation cohorts, the classifier was reported to diagnose cytomegalovirus status with high specificity and sensitivity. A later analysis reported that several top co-occurrence clusters appeared linked to parvovirus B19, influenza, CMV and Epstein-Barr virus. According to a later analysis, most CMV-associated TCR beta chains appeared to be HLA-restricted, and the HLA associations seemed to be driven largely by CMV exposure. Roughly 15 rarely observed V segments, including chromosome 9 orphons, were excluded from the earlier analysis of about 610 of the donors because counts were too low. Presence/absence analyses assumed roughly uniform sequencing depth across donors, an assumption that may not hold. A cluster of highly shared sequence variants was judged likely to be a technical artifact of the sequencing pipeline. The authors suggested that the approach could potentially be extended to other disease states and immunological phenotypes. The study gave a list of under 200 TCR beta chains associated with cytomegalovirus. Compared with equally common non-associated chains, HLA-associated TCR beta chains in a later analysis were more clonally expanded and had lower generation probabilities. A further reported finding was that TCR beta sequences accurately predicted the HLA-A and HLA-B alleles for most subjects in the first cohort. HLA typing was unavailable for some donors at each locus, so association tests used only the typed subset. The 87-base-pair reads could not distinguish some IMGT-functional V segments, including TRBV6-2 and TRBV6-3, so those segments were excluded. A later genetic analysis associated a missense DCLRE1C variant with V-gene and J-gene trimming of TCR beta chains, and an independent cohort replicated the association. Assigning TCR associations to individual alleles was difficult when HLA alleles, especially DR and DQ, strongly co-occurred. Only TCR beta chains were sequenced in this cohort, and the absence of alpha or paired-chain data limited detectable features. While some public TCRs were present in many individuals, most TCR sequences turned up only very rarely across donors. In an earlier analysis of several hundred of the donors, most TCR beta V segments were observed in productive rearrangements about 87% or about 30% of the time, broadly matching IMGT annotations. In vitro tests confirmed that a few of the cytomegalovirus-associated TCR beta chains recognize cytomegalovirus antigens. In a later analysis, TCR association rates were found to vary across HLA loci, with the most associated TCRs seen for DRB1 alleles and the fewest for HLA-C alleles. In a later genetic analysis, fewer N-insertions in productive TCRs were reported among donors in an Asian-associated ancestry cluster than the approximately 630-donor mean. A later analysis associated about 16,000 TCR beta sequences with specific HLA alleles at a false discovery rate of 0.05.

In total, roughly 670 healthy bone marrow donors made up the cohort. At the time of sampling, all cohort members were nominally healthy, though unrecorded immune exposures were likely present. The donor tested CMV seronegative, placing the donor among the 350 or so seronegative members of the cohort. Every donor gave a peripheral blood sample, and the peripheral blood mononuclear cells from that sample were used for TCR beta sequencing. Genomic DNA extraction from the blood cell samples was performed with the Qiagen DNeasy Blood Extraction Kit. The germline V gene gives CDR1 as SGDLS and CDR2 as YYNGEE. V and J are truncated by 2 bases and 7 bases respectively, leaving an intervening sequence of 12 bases. The CDR3 sequence holds 13 residues, the cysteine and phenylalanine included. The sequence is cut down to CDR3 DNA, 39 bases in frame from base 1. Libraries were prepared through the immunoSEQ multiplex PCR assay. For the multiplex PCR, a mixture combining 60 forward primers for TCR Vbeta segments and 13 reverse primers for TCR Jbeta segments was used. The CDR3 region of rearranged TCR beta genes was amplified from genomic DNA by a multiplex PCR assay. Amplified TCR beta libraries were sequenced as 87-base-pair reads on the Illumina HiSeq System. Per the authors' processing: In a later analysis, tens of millions of unique TCR beta chains were counted across the 500 to 850 repertoires, and roughly 10 million of these chains were shared by at least two donors. To remove PCR and sequencing errors, raw reads were error-corrected and collapsed into unique sequences using a nearest-neighbor algorithm that merged closely related sequences. V, D and J gene segments were assigned by aligning CDR3 sequences to IMGT reference sequences. For a sequence to be retained, at least a six-nucleotide match to both a V gene segment and a J gene segment was required. Rearrangements were called productive when the CDR3 lacked stop codons and stayed in frame with V and J; all others were non-productive. CDR3 was defined according to IMGT convention as the region running from the second conserved V-encoded cysteine to the conserved J-encoded phenylalanine. Sequences without an unambiguous match to a single V gene segment were excluded from the earlier analysis of a few hundred of the donors. An earlier analysis of just under 600 of the donors called V segments functional above 56.7% productive rearrangements and segregating when the between-donor standard deviation exceeded 5%. To diagnose cytomegalovirus status from the catalog of TCR beta chain sequences, a statistical classification framework was built. V and J gene assignment, in a later analysis, came from comparing TCR nucleotide sequences with IMGT/GENE-DB human TR gene sequences. In a later analysis, CDR3 sequences and most-parsimonious VDJ recombination scenarios were assigned using the TCRdist pipeline. In a later analysis, every TCR beta chain was defined by the combination of its CDR3 amino acid sequence and its V-gene family, and reads without a unique V-gene family were dropped. A later analysis removed roughly 590 highly shared, low-generation-probability nucleotide sequences to deal with suspected cross-contamination and a sequencing artifact. In a later analysis, a clonal expansion index for each public chain was calculated from normalized within-repertoire ranks of inferred template counts. A later analysis computed generation probabilities with a VDJ recombination model fitted to out-of-frame rearrangements, and checked the results against IGoR. A later analysis scored TCR-TCR, TCR-HLA and TCR-CMV co-occurrence with hypergeometric tests, applying a repertoire-size bias correction to TCR pairs. In a later analysis, false discovery rates were estimated by permuting HLA or CMV assignments 20 times. In a later analysis, co-occurring TCRs were grouped with DBSCAN, and TCRdist sequence similarity was added when clustering was performed within HLA-allele-positive subsets. For co-occurrence clustering, repertoires with fewer than 30,000 or more than 120,000 public chains were excluded, along with a handful of repertoires with anomalous nucleotide sharing. TCRdb took this table from immuneACCESS and kept in-frame rearrangements with V and J called. Such tables lack part of the clones; where checked against another copy, unresolved V genes explain under half of the gap, and the rest is unexplained. For V, J and clone size, that table is used; D and trimming come from the DNA. The sample yields some 120,000 clones; about four fifths were counted once. 1.8% of the sample lies in the top ten.

A word on this clone: Its antigen is unknown. No base quality values were provided; no much bigger clone lies one nucleotide off.

This chain is built from TRBV9 and TRBJ1-1; the best D guess is TRBD1, with 5 bases matching. The sequencing sample was made of PBMCs. The sequence was obtained from a man aged 18-30 years in good health and CMV-seronegative. Read as DNA, the sequence is TGTGCCAGCAGCGTCGGGACTGGGGGTGAAGCTTTCTTT. This encodes CASSVGTGGEAFF.